This T cell receptor beta chain is drawn from a study of long-term antiretroviral therapy in people with HIV. Study-level points and caveats: The study found narrower CDR3 length ranges in HIV repertoires than in controls. Pre-ART expanded TRB clones stayed dominant throughout, though often decreasing after ART.

CDR3 length: 15 residues. Germline V CDR1 and CDR2: KGHSH, LQKENI. The J segment lost 0 bases and the V segment lost 5 bases, leaving 3 bases of the junction unmatched. Survey-level resolution applied to immunoSEQ assay v3.0. TCRdb's copy holds only in-frame clones and misses some; the assay was immunoSEQ multiplex PCR. Of 25,000 to 35,000 clones listed, 95% are singletons. A note on this clone: Its cognate antigen is unknown.

This receptor was identified in a man aged 25-45 years with HIV. The sample was unsorted PBMCs, taken 5.3 years after starting antiretroviral therapy. V usage is TRBV18 and J usage is TRBJ2-3; 9 bases line up with TRBD2. DNA for the CDR3: TGTGCCAGCTCAGAGACTAGCGGAAGCACAGATACGCAGTATTTT. It codes for CASSETSGSTDTQYF.